This T cell receptor beta chain came from a study of sequential checkpoint blockade in melanoma. Study at large: DNA from 91 pretreatment tumor samples underwent TCRβ immunosequencing. About two dozen patients had tumor biopsies before treatment and at week 13. Study results and caveats: About 30 times likelier clinical benefit followed increased tumor T-cell fraction and clonality. Response in arm A was associated with pretreatment TIL clonality.

The protocol was immunoSEQ multiplex PCR, while the TCRdb copy is restricted to in-frame clones and leaves out a portion. The data contain about 4,400 clones, less than 25% of them singletons. V lost 5 bases, J lost 4 bases, and 11 bases stayed unmatched. CDR3 length: 15 amino acids. Germline CDR1 is LNHDA and CDR2 is SQIVND (reference sequence). Described treatment: randomized to nivolumab then ipilimumab (arm A) or the reverse (arm B). Comments on this clone: Its antigen is as yet unknown.

This rearrangement joins TRBV19 to TRBJ2-7; TRBD1 aligns across 7 bases. The source was tumor tissue (inferred from file names), collected from a patient given nivolumab and ipilimumab in sequence. The origin of this receptor is a human donor with melanoma. CDR3 sequence (DNA): TGTGCCAGTAGTGACATGGGGACAGCCAGTTACGAGCAGTACTTC. Its protein is CASSDMGTASYEQYF.